This T cell receptor beta chain is from a study of T cell responses to AZD1222 COVID-19 vaccine. There are 14 residues in the CDR3. The germline V gene has CDR1 MNHEY and CDR2 SMNVEV (reference sequence). V lost 3 bases, J lost 5 bases, and 11 bases lay in between. This clone appeared a single time. Measured with immunoSEQ multiplex PCR; TCRdb has only the in-frame clones, and not every one. The sample includes 100,000 or so clones, 70% to 90% of them seen just once. Sequencing used peripheral blood, obtained on day 0 of AZD1222 vaccination. V is TRBV27 and J is TRBJ2-1; maybe TRBD1 (5 bases). The sequence came from an adult in good health. The CDR3 loop reads CASSLGPRDNEQFF. The DNA for the CDR3 is TGTGCCAGCAGTTTGGGGCCGAGAGACAATGAGCAGTTCTTC.